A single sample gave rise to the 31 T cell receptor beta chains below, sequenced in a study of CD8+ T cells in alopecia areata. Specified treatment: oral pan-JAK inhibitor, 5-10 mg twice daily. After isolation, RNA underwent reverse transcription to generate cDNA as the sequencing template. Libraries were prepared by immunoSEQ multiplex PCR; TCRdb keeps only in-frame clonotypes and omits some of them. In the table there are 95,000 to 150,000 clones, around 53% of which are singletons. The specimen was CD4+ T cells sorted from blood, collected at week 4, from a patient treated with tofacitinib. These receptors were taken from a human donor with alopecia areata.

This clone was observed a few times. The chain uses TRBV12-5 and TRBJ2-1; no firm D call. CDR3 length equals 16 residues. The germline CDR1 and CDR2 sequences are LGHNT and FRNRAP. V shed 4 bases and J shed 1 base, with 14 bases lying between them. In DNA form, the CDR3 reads TGTGCTAGTGGTTCGAATTTGGACGGATCCTACAATGAGCAGTTCTTC. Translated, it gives CASGSNLDGSYNEQFF.

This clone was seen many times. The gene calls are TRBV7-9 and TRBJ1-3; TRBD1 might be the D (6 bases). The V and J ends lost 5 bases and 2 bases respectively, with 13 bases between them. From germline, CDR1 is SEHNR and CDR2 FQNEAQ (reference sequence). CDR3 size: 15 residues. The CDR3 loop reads CASSLGGGAGNTIYF. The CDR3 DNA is TGTGCCAGCAGCCTCGGAGGGGGAGCTGGAAACACCATATATTTT.

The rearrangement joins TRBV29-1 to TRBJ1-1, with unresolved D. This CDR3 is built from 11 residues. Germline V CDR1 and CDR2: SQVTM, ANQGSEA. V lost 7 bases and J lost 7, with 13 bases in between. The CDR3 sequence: CSASGRVEAFF. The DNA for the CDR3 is TGCAGCGCCTCCGGACGGGTTGAAGCTTTCTTT.

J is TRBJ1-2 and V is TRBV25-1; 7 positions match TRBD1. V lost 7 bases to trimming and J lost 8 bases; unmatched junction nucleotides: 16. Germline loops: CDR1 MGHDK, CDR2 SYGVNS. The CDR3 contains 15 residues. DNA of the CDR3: TGTGCCAGCACCCCGGCAGGGGGATTGGTAGGGGGCTACACCTTC. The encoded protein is CASTPAGGLVGGYTF.

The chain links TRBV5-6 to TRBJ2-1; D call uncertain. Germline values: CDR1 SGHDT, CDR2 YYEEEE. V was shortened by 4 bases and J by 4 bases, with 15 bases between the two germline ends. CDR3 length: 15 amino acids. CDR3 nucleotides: TGTGCCAGCAGCGGCACCGGGCCCCCATACAATGAGCAGTTCTTC. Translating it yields CASSGTGPPYNEQFF.

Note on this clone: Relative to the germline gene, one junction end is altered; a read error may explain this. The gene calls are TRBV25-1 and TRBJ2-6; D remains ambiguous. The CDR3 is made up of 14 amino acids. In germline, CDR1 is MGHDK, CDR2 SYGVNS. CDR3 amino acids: CASRDTSGANVLTF. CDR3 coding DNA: TGTGCCAGCCGTGACACCTCTGGGGCCAACGTCCTGACTTTC.

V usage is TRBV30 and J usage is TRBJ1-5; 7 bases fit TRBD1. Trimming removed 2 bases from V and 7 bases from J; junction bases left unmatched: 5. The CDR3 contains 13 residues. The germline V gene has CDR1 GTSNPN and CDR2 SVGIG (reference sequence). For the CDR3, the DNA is TGTGCCTGGAGTCTACAGGGGCTCCAGCCCCAGCATTTT. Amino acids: CAWSLQGLQPQHF.

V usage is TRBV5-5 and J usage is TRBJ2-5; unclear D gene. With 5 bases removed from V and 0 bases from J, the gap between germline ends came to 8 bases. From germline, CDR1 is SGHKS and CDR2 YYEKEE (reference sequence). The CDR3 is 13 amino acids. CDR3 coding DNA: TGTGCCAGCAGGGAATCTCACCAAGAGACCCAGTACTTC. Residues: CASRESHQETQYF.

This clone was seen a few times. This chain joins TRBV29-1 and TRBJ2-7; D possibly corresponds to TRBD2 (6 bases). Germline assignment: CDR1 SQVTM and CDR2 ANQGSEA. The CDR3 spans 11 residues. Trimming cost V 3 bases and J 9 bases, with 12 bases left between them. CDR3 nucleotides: TGCAGCGTTGACGGGGGTCCGGGGCAGTACTTC. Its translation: CSVDGGPGQYF.

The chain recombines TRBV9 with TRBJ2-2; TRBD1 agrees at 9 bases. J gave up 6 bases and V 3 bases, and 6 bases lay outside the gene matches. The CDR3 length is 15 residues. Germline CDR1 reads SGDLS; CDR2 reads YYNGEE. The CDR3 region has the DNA TGTGCCAGCAGCGCCCACGGGACAGGGTCCGGGGAGCTGTTTTTT. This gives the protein CASSAHGTGSGELFF.

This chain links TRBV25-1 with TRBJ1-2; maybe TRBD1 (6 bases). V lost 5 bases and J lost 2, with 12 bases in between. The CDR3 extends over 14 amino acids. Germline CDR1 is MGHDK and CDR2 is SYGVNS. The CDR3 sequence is CASSKTGSNYGYTF. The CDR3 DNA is TGTGCCAGCAGTAAAACAGGGTCCAACTATGGCTACACCTTC.

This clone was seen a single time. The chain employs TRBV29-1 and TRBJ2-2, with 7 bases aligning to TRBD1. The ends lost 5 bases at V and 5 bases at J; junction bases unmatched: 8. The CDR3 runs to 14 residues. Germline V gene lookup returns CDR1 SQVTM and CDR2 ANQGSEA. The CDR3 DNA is TGCAGCGTTCCCCCCCCGACAGGGACCGGGGAGCTGTTTTTT. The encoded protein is CSVPPPTGTGELFF.

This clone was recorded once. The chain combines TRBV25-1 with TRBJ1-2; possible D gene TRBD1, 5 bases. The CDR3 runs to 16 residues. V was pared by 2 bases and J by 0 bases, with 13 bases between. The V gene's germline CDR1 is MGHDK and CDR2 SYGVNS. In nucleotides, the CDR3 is TGTGCCAGCAGTGAACCCGGGACCGCTGCTAACTATGGCTACACCTTC. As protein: CASSEPGTAANYGYTF.

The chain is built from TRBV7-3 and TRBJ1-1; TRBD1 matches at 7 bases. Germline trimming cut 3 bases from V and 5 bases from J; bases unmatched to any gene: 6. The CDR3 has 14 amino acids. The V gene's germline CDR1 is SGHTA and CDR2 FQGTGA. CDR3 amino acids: CASSLTGIGTEAFF. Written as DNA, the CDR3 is TGTGCCAGCAGCTTGACAGGGATAGGAACTGAAGCTTTCTTT.

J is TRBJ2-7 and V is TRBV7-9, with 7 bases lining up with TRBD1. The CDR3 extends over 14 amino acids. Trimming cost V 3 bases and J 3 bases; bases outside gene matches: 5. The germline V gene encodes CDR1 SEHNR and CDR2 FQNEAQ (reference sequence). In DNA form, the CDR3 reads TGTGCCAGCAGCTTTCCGGGACAGATCTACGAGCAGTACTTC. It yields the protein CASSFPGQIYEQYF.

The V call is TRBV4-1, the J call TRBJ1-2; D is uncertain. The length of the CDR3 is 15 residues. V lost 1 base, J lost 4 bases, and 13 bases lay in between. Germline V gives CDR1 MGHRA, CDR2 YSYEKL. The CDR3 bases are TGCGCCAGCAGCCAAGGAAACACCATCCGCTATGGCTACACCTTC. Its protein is CASSQGNTIRYGYTF.

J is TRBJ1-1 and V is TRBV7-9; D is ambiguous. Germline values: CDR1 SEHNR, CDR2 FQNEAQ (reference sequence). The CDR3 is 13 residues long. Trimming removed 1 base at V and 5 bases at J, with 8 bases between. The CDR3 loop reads CASSLEWGTEAFF. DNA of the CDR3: TGTGCCAGCAGCTTAGAGTGGGGAACTGAAGCTTTCTTT.

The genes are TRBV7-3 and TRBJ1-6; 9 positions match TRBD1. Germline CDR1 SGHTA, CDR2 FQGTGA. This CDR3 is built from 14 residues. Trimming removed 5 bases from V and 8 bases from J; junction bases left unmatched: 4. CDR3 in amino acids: CASSKTGGYSPLHF. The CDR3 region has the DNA TGTGCCAGCAGCAAGACAGGGGGGTATTCACCCCTCCACTTT.

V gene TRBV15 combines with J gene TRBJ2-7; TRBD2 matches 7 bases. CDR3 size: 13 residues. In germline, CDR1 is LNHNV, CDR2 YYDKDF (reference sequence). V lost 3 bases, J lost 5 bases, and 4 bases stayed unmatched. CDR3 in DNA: TGTGCCACCAGCAGTGGCGGGAGTAACGAGCAGTACTTC. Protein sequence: CATSSGGSNEQYF.

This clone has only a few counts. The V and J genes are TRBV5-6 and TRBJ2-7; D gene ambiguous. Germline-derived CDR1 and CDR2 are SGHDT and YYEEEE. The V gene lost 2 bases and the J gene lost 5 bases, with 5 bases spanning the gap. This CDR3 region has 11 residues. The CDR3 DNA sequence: TGTGCCAGCAGCTTTCACCACGAGCAGTACTTC. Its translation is CASSFHHEQYF. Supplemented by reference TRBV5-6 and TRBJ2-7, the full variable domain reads DAGVTQSPTHLIKTRGQQVTLRCSPKSGHDTVSWYQQALGQGPQFIFQYYEEEERQRGNFPDRFSGHQFPNYSSELNVNALLLGDSALYLCASSFHHEQYFGPGTRLTVT.

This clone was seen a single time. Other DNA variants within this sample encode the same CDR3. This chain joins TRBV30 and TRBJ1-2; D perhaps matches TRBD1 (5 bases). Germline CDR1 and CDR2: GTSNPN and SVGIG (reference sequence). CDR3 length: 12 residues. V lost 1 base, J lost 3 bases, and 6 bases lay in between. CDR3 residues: CAWSGGDYGYTF. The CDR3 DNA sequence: TGTGCCTGGAGTGGGGGGGACTATGGCTACACCTTC.

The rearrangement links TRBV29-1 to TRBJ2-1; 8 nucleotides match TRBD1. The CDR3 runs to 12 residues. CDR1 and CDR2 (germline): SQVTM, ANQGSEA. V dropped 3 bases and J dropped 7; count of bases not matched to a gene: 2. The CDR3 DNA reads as TGCAGCGTTGACAGACAGGGGAATGAGCAGTTCTTC. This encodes CSVDRQGNEQFF.

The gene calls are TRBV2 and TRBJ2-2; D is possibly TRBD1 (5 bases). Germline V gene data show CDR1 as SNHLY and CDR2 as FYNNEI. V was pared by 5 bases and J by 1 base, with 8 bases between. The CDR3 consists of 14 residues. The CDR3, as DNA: TGTGCCAGCAGTCGTCAGGGGAACACCGGGGAGCTGTTTTTT. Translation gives CASSRQGNTGELFF.

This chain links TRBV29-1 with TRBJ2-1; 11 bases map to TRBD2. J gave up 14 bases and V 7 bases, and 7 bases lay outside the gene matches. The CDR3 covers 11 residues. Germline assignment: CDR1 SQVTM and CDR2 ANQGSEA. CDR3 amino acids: CSAQTSGAKFF. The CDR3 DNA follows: TGCAGCGCGCAGACTAGCGGGGCTAAGTTCTTC.

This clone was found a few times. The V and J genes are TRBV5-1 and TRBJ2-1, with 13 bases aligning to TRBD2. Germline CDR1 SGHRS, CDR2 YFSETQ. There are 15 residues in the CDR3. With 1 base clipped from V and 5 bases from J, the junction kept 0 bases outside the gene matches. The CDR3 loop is CASSLTSGGDNEQFF. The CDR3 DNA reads TGCGCCAGCAGCTTGACTAGCGGGGGGGACAATGAGCAGTTCTTC.

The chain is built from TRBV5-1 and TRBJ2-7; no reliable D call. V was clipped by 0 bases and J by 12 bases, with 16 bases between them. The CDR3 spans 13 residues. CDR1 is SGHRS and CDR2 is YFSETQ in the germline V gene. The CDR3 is CASSLDPQRAAYF. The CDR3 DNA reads TGCGCCAGCAGCTTGGATCCCCAACGGGCCGCGTACTTC.

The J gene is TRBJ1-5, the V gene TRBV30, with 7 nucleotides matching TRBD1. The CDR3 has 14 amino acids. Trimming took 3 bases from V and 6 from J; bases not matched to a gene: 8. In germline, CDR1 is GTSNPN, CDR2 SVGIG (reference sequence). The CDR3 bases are TGTGCCTGGAGCCTACAGGGGATGGCTCAGCCCCAGCATTTT. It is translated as CAWSLQGMAQPQHF.

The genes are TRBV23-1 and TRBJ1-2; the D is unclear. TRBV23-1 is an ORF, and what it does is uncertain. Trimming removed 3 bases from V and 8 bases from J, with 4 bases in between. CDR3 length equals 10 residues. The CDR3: CASSQEGYTF. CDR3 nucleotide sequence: TGCGCCAGCAGTCAGGAGGGCTACACCTTC.

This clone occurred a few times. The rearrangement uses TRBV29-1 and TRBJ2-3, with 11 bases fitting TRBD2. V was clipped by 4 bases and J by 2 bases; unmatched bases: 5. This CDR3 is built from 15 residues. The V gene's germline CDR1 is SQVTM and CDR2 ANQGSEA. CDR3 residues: CSVAGTSGYTDTQYF. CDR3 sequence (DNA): TGCAGCGTTGCCGGGACTAGCGGATACACAGATACGCAGTATTTT.

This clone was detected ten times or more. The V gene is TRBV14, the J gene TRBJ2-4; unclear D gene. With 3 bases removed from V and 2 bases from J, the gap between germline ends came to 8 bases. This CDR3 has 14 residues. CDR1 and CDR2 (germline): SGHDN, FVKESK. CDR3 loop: CASSHMGSKNIQYF. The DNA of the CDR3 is TGTGCCAGCAGCCACATGGGGTCCAAAAACATTCAGTACTTC.

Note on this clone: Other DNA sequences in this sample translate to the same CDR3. The CDR3 spells CAWSVGGADTQYF. The DNA for the CDR3 is TGTGCCTGGAGTGTGGGTGGTGCAGATACGCAGTATTTT. The V and J genes are TRBV30 and TRBJ2-3; no reliable D call. The CDR3 covers 13 residues. V gave up 0 bases and J gave up 4 bases, with 8 bases separating them. The germline CDR1 and CDR2 sequences are GTSNPN and SVGIG (reference sequence).